This TCR beta chain appears in the sequencing data of a study of T cell clonality in common variable immunodeficiency. Study findings and constraints: In common variable immunodeficiency, TCR beta chains reportedly carried fewer deletions and N-nucleotide insertions. CVID subjects showed higher TCRbeta clonality than healthy controls. The cause of increased CVID clonality remains unclear without subpopulation sequencing.

This clone was recorded many times. Its antigen remains unknown. The read stops 3 residues short of the end of the CDR3; the missing end is completed from the germline J gene. Repertoires were generated with immunoSEQ multiplex PCR, while TCRdb's copy carries only in-frame clones and drops some. The sample was found to contain 40,000 to 60,000 clones, and every one recurs. CDR1 and CDR2 (germline): KGHSH, LQKENI. The CDR3 contains 14 residues. Each donor provided roughly 5 to 8 ml of heparinized whole blood. The chain uses TRBV18 and TRBJ1-2; D might be TRBD1 (5 bases). This receptor was identified in a person aged 18 to 70 in good health. The sequencing input was peripheral blood mononuclear cells. The CDR3: CASSPTRDSTGYTF. CDR3 DNA, as far as it was read: TGTGCCAGCTCACCTACCCGCGACAGCACCGGC.